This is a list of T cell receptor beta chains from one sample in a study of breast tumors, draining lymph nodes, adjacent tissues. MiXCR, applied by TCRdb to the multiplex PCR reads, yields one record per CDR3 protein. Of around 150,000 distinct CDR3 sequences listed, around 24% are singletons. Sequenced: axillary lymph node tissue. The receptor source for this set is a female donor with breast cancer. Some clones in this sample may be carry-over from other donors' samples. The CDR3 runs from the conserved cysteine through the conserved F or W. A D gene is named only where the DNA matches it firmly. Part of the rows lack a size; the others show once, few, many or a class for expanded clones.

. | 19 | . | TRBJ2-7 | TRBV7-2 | TGTGCCAGCAGCCTAGGGGCCTCAGCGGTGTCACTCCGGGCCTCCCAGCAGTACTTC | CASSLGASAVSLRASQQYF
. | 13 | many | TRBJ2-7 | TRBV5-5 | TGTGCCAGCAGCCGACAGGCCCCCTACGAGCAGTACTTC | CASSRQAPYEQYF
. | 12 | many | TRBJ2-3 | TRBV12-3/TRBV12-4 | TGTGCCAGCAGTTTATTGGGGCGAAACGTGGATTTT | CASSLLGRNVDF
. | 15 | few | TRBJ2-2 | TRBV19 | TGTGCCAGTAGTATCACGGGAGTCAACACCGGGGAGCTGTTTTTT | CASSITGVNTGELFF
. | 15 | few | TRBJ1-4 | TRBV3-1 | TGTGCCAGCAGCCAAGTTTCAGGGAGGGATGTAAAACTGTTTTTT | CASSQVSGRDVKLFF
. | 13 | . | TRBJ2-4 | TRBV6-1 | TGTGCCAGCAGTGAAGTTGGTGCGAACATTCAGTACTTC | CASSEVGANIQYF
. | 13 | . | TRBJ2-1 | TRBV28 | TGTGCCAGCAGTTCCTCGGACTACAATGAGCAGTTCTTC | CASSSSDYNEQFF
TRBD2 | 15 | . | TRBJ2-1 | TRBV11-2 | TGTGCCAGCAGCTCTAGCGGGAGGGCCTACAATGAGCAGTTCTTC | CASSSSGRAYNEQFF
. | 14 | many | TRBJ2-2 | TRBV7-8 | TGTGCCAGCAGCCTACTACCGGGTGCCGGGGAGCTGTTTTTT | CASSLLPGAGELFF
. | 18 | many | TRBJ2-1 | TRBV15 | TGTGCCACCAGCAGAGACCTGAGACAGGAGAGCTCCTACAATGAGCAGTTCTTC | CATSRDLRQESSYNEQFF
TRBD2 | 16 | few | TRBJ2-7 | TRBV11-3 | TGTGCCAGCAGCCCAAGAGGGACTAGCGTCGCCTACGAGCAGTACTTC | CASSPRGTSVAYEQYF
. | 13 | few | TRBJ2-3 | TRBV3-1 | TGTGCCAGCAGCCAACTCCCCGCAGATACGCAGTATTTT | CASSQLPADTQYF
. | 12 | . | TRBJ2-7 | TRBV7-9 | TGTGCCAGCAGCTTCCTATCCTACGAGCAGTACTTC | CASSFLSYEQYF
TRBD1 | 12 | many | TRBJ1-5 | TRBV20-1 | TGCAGTGCAGCAGGGGGTAATCAGCCCCAGCATTTT | CSAAGGNQPQHF
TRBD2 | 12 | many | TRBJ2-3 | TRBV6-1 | TGTGCCGGGGCTGCTAGCGGTAATACGCAGTATTTT | CAGAASGNTQYF
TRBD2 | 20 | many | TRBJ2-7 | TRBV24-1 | TGTGCCACCAGTGATTTGACCGGGACTAGCGGGAGGGAAAGCTCCTACGAGCAGTACTTC | CATSDLTGTSGRESSYEQYF
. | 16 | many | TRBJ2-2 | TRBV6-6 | TGTGCCAGCAGTTACCTGTCAGGTGGGAAGGCCGGGGAGCTGTTTTTT | CASSYLSGGKAGELFF
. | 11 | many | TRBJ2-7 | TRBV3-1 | TGTGCCAGCGCAGGCCGCGGCGAGCAGTACTTC | CASAGRGEQYF
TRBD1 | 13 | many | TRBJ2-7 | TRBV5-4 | TGTGCCAGCAGCTTTAACAGGGGAACCGAGCAGTACTTC | CASSFNRGTEQYF
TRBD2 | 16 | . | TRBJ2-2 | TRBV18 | TGTGCCAGCTCACCATTACGAGCGGGAGCGGCCGGGGAGCTGTTTTTT | CASSPLRAGAAGELFF
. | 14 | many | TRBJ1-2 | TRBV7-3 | TGTGCCAGCAGCGCCGGGCCCCCTAACTATGGCTACACCTTC | CASSAGPPNYGYTF
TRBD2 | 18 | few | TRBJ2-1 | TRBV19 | TGTGCCAGTAGTATAGGGGCTAGCGGGAGGGCCACCTACAATGAGCAGTTCTTC | CASSIGASGRATYNEQFF
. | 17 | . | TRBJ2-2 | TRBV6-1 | TGTGCCAGCGAATGGGCTAGGGGGGCAGGCCATACCGGGGAGCTGTTTTTT | CASEWARGAGHTGELFF
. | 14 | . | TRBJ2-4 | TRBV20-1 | TGCAGTGCTGCAATCGGGACCACTAAAAACATTCAGTACTTC | CSAAIGTTKNIQYF
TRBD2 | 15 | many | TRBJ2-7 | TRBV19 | TGTGCCAGTAGTTCGGGTAGCGGGAGATCCTACGAGCAGTACTTC | CASSSGSGRSYEQYF
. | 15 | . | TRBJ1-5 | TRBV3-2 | TGTGCCAGCAGCCACAGGGTAGGTAGCAATCAGCCCCAGCATTTT | CASSHRVGSNQPQHF
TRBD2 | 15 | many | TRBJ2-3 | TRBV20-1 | TGCAGTGCTCGAGCCGGTAGCGGGAGGGCAGATACGCAGTATTTT | CSARAGSGRADTQYF
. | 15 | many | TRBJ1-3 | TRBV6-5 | TGTGCCAGCAGTTTTGGAGGGTTCTCTGGAAACACCATATATTTT | CASSFGGFSGNTIYF
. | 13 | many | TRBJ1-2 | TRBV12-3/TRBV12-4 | TGTGCCAGCAGCGAGAAGGGACGGCGAGGCTACACCTTC | CASSEKGRRGYTF
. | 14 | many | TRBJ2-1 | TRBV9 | TGTGCCAGCAGCGTAGGGCCAGGGATGGATGAGCAGTTCTTC | CASSVGPGMDEQFF
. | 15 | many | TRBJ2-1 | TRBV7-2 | TGTGCCAGCAGCTTAGGCTCAGGACACTACAATGAGCAGTTCTTC | CASSLGSGHYNEQFF
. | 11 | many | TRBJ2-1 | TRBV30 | TGTGCCTGGAGGGTGTACAATGAGCAGTTCTTC | CAWRVYNEQFF
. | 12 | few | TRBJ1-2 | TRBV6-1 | TGTGCCAGCAGTGAAAGGGTCTATGGCTACACCTTC | CASSERVYGYTF
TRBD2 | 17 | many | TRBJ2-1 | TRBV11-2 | TGTGCCAGCAGCCCCCTCGGACTAGCGGGAGCTTACAATGAGCAGTTCTTC | CASSPLGLAGAYNEQFF
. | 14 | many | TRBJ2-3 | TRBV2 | TGTGCCGAAGCACGGGGCGGAAGCACAGATACGCAGTATTTT | CAEARGGSTDTQYF
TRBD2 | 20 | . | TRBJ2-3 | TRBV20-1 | TGCAGTGCTAGAGCCCCGGGGAGTCAGCGGGAGGCCCCAAACACAGATACGCAGTATTTT | CSARAPGSQREAPNTDTQYF
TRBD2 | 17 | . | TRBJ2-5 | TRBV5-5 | TGTGCCAGCAGCTTGGGGCTAGCGGGTTCCTCTCAAGAGACCCAGTACTTC | CASSLGLAGSSQETQYF
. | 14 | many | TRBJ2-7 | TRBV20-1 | TGCAGTGCTAGTGGTCTAGAGGGGTCCTACGAGCAGTACTTC | CSASGLEGSYEQYF
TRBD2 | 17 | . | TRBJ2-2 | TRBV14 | TGTGCCGACAGCCAAGATCGGGCGGGGGACGTACACCGGGGAGCTGTTTTT | CADSQDRAGDVHRGAVF
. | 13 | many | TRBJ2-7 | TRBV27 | TGTGCCAGCAGTTTGGCGACACGAGGCGAGCAGTACTTC | CASSLATRGEQYF
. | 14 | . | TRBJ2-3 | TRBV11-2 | TGTGACAGCAGCTTAAGGGACAGCACAGATACGCAGTATTTT | CDSSLRDSTDTQYF
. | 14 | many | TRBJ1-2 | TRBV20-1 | TGCAGTGCTACCCGACAGGTGGAGTACTATGGCTACACCTTC | CSATRQVEYYGYTF
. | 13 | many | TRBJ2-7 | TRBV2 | TGTGCCAGCAGTGGCGCCCTCTCCTACGAGCAGTACTTC | CASSGALSYEQYF
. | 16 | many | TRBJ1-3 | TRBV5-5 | TGTGCCAGCAGCTTGGCAGACTTAAGCTCTGGAAACACCATATATTTT | CASSLADLSSGNTIYF
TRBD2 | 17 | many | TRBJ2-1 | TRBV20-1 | TGCAGTGCTAGAGACCCTAGCGGGAGAGGGGGATACAATGAGCAGTTCTTC | CSARDPSGRGGYNEQFF
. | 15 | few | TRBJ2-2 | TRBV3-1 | TGTGCCAGCAGCCGGTCCGGGACTTACACCGGGGAGCTGTTTTTT | CASSRSGTYTGELFF
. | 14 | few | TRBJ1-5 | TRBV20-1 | TGCAGTGTCCCCCGAGGGCAGGGCAATCAGCCCCAGCATTTT | CSVPRGQGNQPQHF
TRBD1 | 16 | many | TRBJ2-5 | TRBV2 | TGTGCCAGCAGTGAAGGTGGACAGGGGTTTCGGGAGACCCAGTACTTC | CASSEGGQGFRETQYF
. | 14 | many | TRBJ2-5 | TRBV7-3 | TGTGCCAGCAGCTTTGGCAGTTGGGGAGAGACCCAGTACTTC | CASSFGSWGETQYF
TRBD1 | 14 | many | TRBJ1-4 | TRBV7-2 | TGTGCCAGCAGCTCAACAGGGGGAGGTGAAAAACTGTTTTTT | CASSSTGGGEKLFF
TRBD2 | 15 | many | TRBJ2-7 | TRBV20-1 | TGCAGTGCTAGGGCTAGCGGGAGGTACTCCTACGAGCAGTACTTC | CSARASGRYSYEQYF
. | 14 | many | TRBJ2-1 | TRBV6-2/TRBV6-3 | TGTGCCAGCAGCAACTCAGGGCATTACAATGAGCAGTTCTTC | CASSNSGHYNEQFF
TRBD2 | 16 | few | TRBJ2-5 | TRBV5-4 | TGTGCCAGCAGCCCGGCCCGCCAGCGGGGGGGGGAGACCCAGTACTTC | CASSPARQRGGETQYF
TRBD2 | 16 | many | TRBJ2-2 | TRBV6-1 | TGTGCCAGCACCCCTGGAGGCGGGAGGGCCCCCGGGGAGCTGTTTTTT | CASTPGGGRAPGELFF
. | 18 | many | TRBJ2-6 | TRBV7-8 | TGTGCCAGCAGCTTATGGCAGGGGGGTGAGGGGGGGGCCAACGTCCTGACTTTC | CASSLWQGGEGGANVLTF